This TCR beta chain was sequenced during a study of beta chain features in type 1 diabetes. Deletions cut 6 bases from V and 9 bases from J, with 21 bases between. This CDR3 has 15 residues. CDR1 SNHLY and CDR2 FYNNEI come from the germline V gene. The isolated RNA, all of it, was reverse transcribed, so expressed TCRB transcripts were what got sequenced. Profiling relied on immunoSEQ multiplex PCR, and the TCRdb table lists in-frame clones only, not all of them. The sample consists of 450,000 or so clones, approximately 10% of them appearing once. The receptor comes from a young woman in good health. The chain uses TRBV2 and TRBJ2-1; a weak D match, TRBD2 (5 bases). The source material was naive CD4+ T cells from blood. DNA of the CDR3: TGTGCCAGCAGGAGGGAAGGGTTAATGTTTGGTGAGCAGTTCTTC. Translation: CASRREGLMFGEQFF.